These T cell receptor beta chains were read from a single sample in a study of OX40 agonist ivuxolimab in advanced cancers. The repertoire was sequenced with immunoSEQ multiplex PCR; TCRdb's copy has only in-frame clones and lacks some. Of around 100,000 clones in the sample, roughly nine tenths were seen once. Sequenced here: CD4+ or CD8+ T cells sorted from blood, sampled in a trial of the OX40 agonist ivuxolimab. These receptors originate from an adult with an advanced solid tumor such as melanoma, head and neck, liver or kidney cancer. Each CDR3 is given with its conserved first and last residue. D genes are given only for firm matches. Part of the rows lack a size; the others show once, few, many or a class for expanded clones.

TRBJ2-7,TRBD1,TRBV5-1,-,CASYTGTGSDEQYF,TGCGCCAGCTACACCGGGACAGGGTCCGACGAGCAGTACTTC
TRBJ1-3,-,TRBV6-5,-,CASSYRGFTRGNTIYF,TGTGCCAGCAGTTACCGGGGTTTCACTAGGGGAAACACCATATATTTT
TRBJ2-2,-,TRBV5-1,-,CASSLQGDTGELFF,TGCGCCAGCAGCTTACAGGGAGACACCGGGGAGCTGTTTTTT
TRBJ2-1,-,TRBV7-6,-,CASSLVGPYNEQFF,TGTGCCAGCAGCTTAGTGGGACCCTACAATGAGCAGTTCTTC
TRBJ1-2,TRBD1,TRBV5-1,-,CASSSSSGTGTYGYTF,TGCGCCAGCAGCTCGTCCTCTGGGACAGGGACCTATGGCTACACCTTC
TRBJ2-5,-,TRBV9,-,CASSVGVKETQYF,TGTGCCAGCAGCGTGGGGGTCAAAGAGACCCAGTACTTC
TRBJ2-7,TRBD1,TRBV7-8,-,CASSLATGDSYEQYF,TGTGCCAGCAGCTTAGCCACAGGGGACAGCTACGAGCAGTACTTC
TRBJ2-7,TRBD2,TRBV19,few,CASKIAGGPYEQYF,TGTGCCAGTAAAATAGCGGGAGGCCCCTACGAGCAGTACTTC
TRBJ2-3,-,TRBV2,-,CASSFGQPTDTQYF,TGTGCCAGCAGTTTTGGACAGCCCACAGATACGCAGTATTTT
TRBJ1-1,-,TRBV29-1,few,CSVRVVDTEAFF,TGCAGCGTAAGAGTAGTTGACACTGAAGCTTTCTTT
TRBJ1-5,-,TRBV7-8,few,CASSLERGGRGEQPQHF,TGTGCCAGCAGCTTAGAAAGGGGTGGCAGGGGTGAACAGCCCCAGCATTTT
TRBJ2-7,TRBD1,TRBV6-5,-,CASSYSGGDSYEQYF,TGTGCCAGCAGTTACTCAGGGGGCGACTCCTACGAGCAGTACTTC
TRBJ2-7,-,TRBV7-2,-,CASSLVGQSYEQYF,TGTGCCAGCAGCTTAGTCGGACAGAGCTACGAGCAGTACTTC
TRBJ1-1,TRBD1,TRBV5-8,-,CASSPGQGAGNTEAFF,TGTGCCAGCAGCCCGGGACAGGGGGCCGGGAACACTGAAGCTTTCTTT
TRBJ1-2,-,TRBV7-2,-,CASSFWGDGYTF,TGTGCCAGCAGCTTTTGGGGGGATGGCTACACCTTC
TRBJ2-7,TRBD1,TRBV6-1,-,CASIPGQGAEEQYF,TGTGCCAGCATTCCGGGACAGGGGGCAGAAGAGCAGTACTTC
TRBJ2-3,-,TRBV19,few,CASSRDPWGSRADTQYF,TGTGCCAGTAGTCGGGATCCCTGGGGGTCCCGGGCAGATACGCAGTATTTT
TRBJ1-5,-,TRBV6-1,few,CASSGSYSNQPQHF,TGTGCCAGCAGTGGATCGTATAGCAATCAGCCCCAGCATTTT
TRBJ2-5,-,TRBV2,-,CASSRRPAETQYF,TGTGCCAGCAGTCGCAGACCCGCGGAGACCCAGTACTTC
TRBJ1-5,-,TRBV19,-,CASSISYSNQPQHF,TGTGCCAGTAGTATTAGTTATAGCAATCAGCCCCAGCATTTT
TRBJ1-1,-,TRBV7-9,-,CASSMLTGQEAFF,TGTGCCAGCAGCATGCTAACCGGTCAAGAAGCTTTCTTT
TRBJ1-5,-,TRBV6-5,-,CASSYTPTKSPLSF,TGTGCCAGCAGTTACACGCCTACGAAGTCCCCCCTCAGTTTT
TRBJ1-2,-,TRBV2,-,CASSEGQVYYGYTF,TGTGCCAGCAGTGAAGGGCAGGTCTACTATGGCTACACCTTC
TRBJ2-1,TRBD2,TRBV7-3,-,CASSPHPTSGSTSEQFF,TGTGCCAGCAGCCCTCACCCTACTAGCGGGAGTACTAGTGAGCAGTTCTTC
TRBJ1-1,TRBD1,TRBV5-6,-,CASSLGGQIYTEAFF,TGTGCCAGCAGCTTAGGGGGACAGATATACACTGAAGCTTTCTTT
TRBJ1-1,-,TRBV18,-,CASSPGAGHTEAFF,TGTGCCAGCTCACCAGGTGCGGGGCACACTGAAGCTTTCTTT
TRBJ2-3,-,TRBV6-6,-,CASSYRGAGTDTQYF,TGTGCCAGCAGTTACCGTGGGGCGGGCACAGATACGCAGTATTTT
TRBJ1-6,TRBD1,TRBV7-2,-,CASSRQTGGMYNSPLHF,TGTGCCAGCAGCAGACAAACAGGGGGGATGTATAATTCACCCCTCCACTTT
TRBJ1-1,-,TRBV11-2,-,CASSRDGGSAEAFF,TGTGCCAGCAGTCGGGACGGGGGTTCTGCTGAAGCTTTCTTT
TRBJ2-6,TRBD1,TRBV5-1,-,CASSFGTGGSITPGANVLTF,TGCGCCAGCAGCTTTGGGACAGGGGGCTCAATAACGCCTGGGGCCAACGTCCTGACTTTC
TRBJ1-5,-,TRBV19,few,CASSYRSNQPQHF,TGTGCCAGTAGTTACAGGAGCAATCAGCCCCAGCATTTT
TRBJ2-7,-,TRBV6-5,-,CASSYGTQGRGQYF,TGTGCCAGCAGTTACGGGACACAGGGAAGAGGGCAGTACTTC
TRBJ2-1,-,TRBV20-1,-,CSARDWNEQFF,TGCAGTGCTAGAGATTGGAATGAGCAGTTCTTC
TRBJ1-5,-,TRBV30,-,CAWSRGEKQPQHF,TGTGCCTGGAGTAGGGGCGAGAAGCAGCCCCAGCATTTT
TRBJ2-7,TRBD2,TRBV27,-,CASSNRGGGYEQYF,TGTGCCAGCAGTAACCGCGGGGGGGGCTACGAGCAGTACTTC
TRBJ2-7,-,TRBV5-6,medium-sized,CASTSGGSTYEQYF,TGTGCCAGCACCTCCGGAGGTTCTACCTACGAGCAGTACTTC
TRBJ2-6,-,TRBV6-5,-,CASSYGPRANVLTF,TGTGCCAGCAGTTACGGGCCCCGGGCCAACGTCCTGACTTTC
TRBJ1-1,TRBD1,TRBV7-9,-,CASGGQGRTEAFF,TGTGCCAGCGGGGGACAGGGAAGGACTGAAGCTTTCTTT
TRBJ1-4,-,TRBV30,few,CAWSGRGRTNEKLFF,TGTGCCTGGAGTGGAAGGGGAAGGACTAATGAAAAACTGTTTTTT
TRBJ1-6,-,TRBV7-8,-,CASSSEGASPLHF,TGTGCCAGCAGCTCCGAAGGGGCTTCACCCCTCCACTTT
TRBJ1-1,TRBD1,TRBV5-4,-,CASRPVEGANTEAFF,TGTGCCAGCAGGCCCGTGGAGGGGGCGAACACTGAAGCTTTCTTT
TRBJ2-5,-,TRBV7-2,-,CASSPYGETQYF,TGTGCCAGCAGCCCATATGGGGAGACCCAGTACTTC
TRBJ1-6,TRBD1,TRBV5-6,-,CASSLTGGAYNSPLHF,TGTGCCAGCAGCTTGACAGGGGGCGCATATAATTCACCCCTCCACTTT
TRBJ2-7,-,TRBV7-9,-,CASSWDGTYEQYF,TGTGCCAGCAGCTGGGACGGGACCTACGAGCAGTACTTC
TRBJ2-7,-,TRBV7-2,-,CASSERTALFDEQYF,TGTGCCAGCAGCGAACGGACGGCTCTTTTCGACGAGCAGTACTTC
TRBJ2-7,-,TRBV18,-,CASSTGTDSYEQYF,TGTGCCAGCTCAACAGGGACGGACTCCTACGAGCAGTACTTC